The 24 T cell receptor beta chains given below trace back to one sample, sequenced in a study of beta chain features in type 1 diabetes. cDNA synthesis used the whole RNA isolate, giving expressed TCRB sequences. Profiling relied on immunoSEQ multiplex PCR, and the TCRdb table lists in-frame clones only, not all of them. The data contain a few hundred thousand clones, more than 13% of them singletons. Sequencing was done on a sample of naive CD4+ T cells from blood. These receptors were obtained from a woman aged 18 to 35 in good health.

V and J are TRBV28 and TRBJ2-1, with D possibly matching TRBD2 (5 bases). V was pared by 5 bases and J by 0 bases, with 11 bases between. CDR3 length: 15 amino acids. The V gene's germline CDR1 is MDHEN and CDR2 SYDVKM. CDR3 region: CASSTVAGSYNEQFF. CDR3 nucleotides: TGTGCCAGCAGTACCGTCGCGGGCTCCTACAATGAGCAGTTCTTC.

This chain links TRBV29-1 with TRBJ2-1; TRBD2 aligns across 7 bases. Unmatched junction bases numbered 10, after V lost 8 bases and J lost 6 bases. Per the germline V gene, CDR1 is SQVTM and CDR2 is ANQGSEA. The CDR3 length is 13 residues. CDR3 nucleotides: TGCAGCTCCCGGCGGGAGCTTGGCAATGAGCAGTTCTTC. It codes for CSSRRELGNEQFF.

The chain carries TRBV29-1 and TRBJ1-2; 9 bases fit TRBD1. Germline CDR1 SQVTM, CDR2 ANQGSEA. CDR3 length equals 13 residues. J lost 7 bases, V lost 4 bases, and 7 bases had no gene match. CDR3 coding DNA: TGCAGCGTTGCGGGACAGGGAAGTGGTGGCTACACCTTC. It yields the protein CSVAGQGSGGYTF.

This clone was counted a few times. The chain links TRBV29-1 to TRBJ2-7; D is unresolved. CDR1 is SQVTM, CDR2 ANQGSEA, per germline. V lost 3 bases and J lost 0, with 9 bases in between. This CDR3 comprises 13 residues. This chain's CDR3 is CSVDGGNSYEQYF. CDR3 nucleotide sequence: TGCAGCGTTGACGGCGGCAACTCCTACGAGCAGTACTTC.

This clone was detected once. The CDR3 DNA is TGTGCCAGCACCACCAGGGCAATCTATGGCTACACCTTC. Translation: CASTTRAIYGYTF. The chain combines TRBV7-2 with TRBJ1-2, with D perhaps matching TRBD1 (5 bases). Trimming took 7 bases from V and 4 from J, leaving 13 bases between them. This CDR3 is built from 13 residues. Germline lookup yields CDR1 SGHTA and CDR2 FQGNSA.

In its sample, this clone was seen a few times. This chain uses TRBV29-1 with TRBJ2-1, with 7 bases lining up with TRBD1. Looked up from germline, CDR1 is SQVTM and CDR2 is ANQGSEA. The CDR3 contains 16 residues. After removal of 4 bases from V and 2 bases from J, the junction contained 11 bases not matched to a gene. Here the CDR3 DNA reads TGCAGCGTTGTCCAAAAAGACAGGGCTACCTACAATGAGCAGTTCTTC. Its protein is CSVVQKDRATYNEQFF.

The rearrangement uses TRBV7-8 and TRBJ1-1; TRBD1 might be the D (6 bases). The length of the CDR3 is 14 residues. Germline CDR1 and CDR2: SGHVS and FQNEAQ. Trimming cost V 4 bases and J 4 bases, with 13 bases left between them. The CDR3 region is CASSSEQGGTEAFF. In DNA, the CDR3 is TGTGCCAGCAGCTCAGAACAGGGTGGCACTGAAGCTTTCTTT.

V is TRBV25-1 and J is TRBJ2-6, with a weak D call TRBD1 (5 bases). Trimming took 4 bases from V and 2 from J, leaving 18 bases between them. CDR3 length: 18 residues. The germline V gene encodes CDR1 MGHDK and CDR2 SYGVNS. In nucleotides, the CDR3 is TGTGCCAGCAGTGGGAGCCAGGGTTCTCTCGCTGGGGCCAACGTCCTGACTTTC. It codes for CASSGSQGSLAGANVLTF.

This chain links TRBV10-3 with TRBJ2-5, with a tentative D call TRBD1 (6 bases). The germline V gene has CDR1 ENHRY and CDR2 SYGVKD. V was cut by 4 bases and J by 5 bases, with 14 bases left in between. The CDR3 is made up of 14 amino acids. The CDR3 sequence is CAISGSGRGETQYF. DNA of the CDR3: TGTGCCATCAGTGGTTCGGGCAGGGGCGAGACCCAGTACTTC.

This clone showed up just a few times. The chain is built from TRBV18 and TRBJ2-5, with 8 bases identical to TRBD2. Trimming removed 2 bases from V and 5 bases from J; junction bases left unmatched: 10. CDR1 KGHSH and CDR2 LQKENI come from the germline V gene. CDR3 size: 16 residues. The chain's CDR3 is CASSPDPAGVRETQYF. The CDR3 DNA reads TGTGCCAGCTCACCAGATCCAGCGGGAGTGCGGGAGACCCAGTACTTC. The full variable domain, rest sourced from reference TRBV18 and TRBJ2-5, is NAGVMQNPRHLVRRRGQEARLRCSPMKGHSHVYWYRQLPEEGLKFMVYLQKENIIDESGMPKERFSAEFPKEGPSILRIQQVVRGDSAAYFCASSPDPAGVRETQYFGPGTRLLVL.

This chain links TRBV30 with TRBJ2-3; maybe TRBD2 (6 bases). Germline lookup yields CDR1 GTSNPN and CDR2 SVGIG (reference sequence). This CDR3 comprises 15 residues. V shed 3 bases and J shed 4 bases, with 17 bases lying between them. The CDR3 reads CAWSPIGGLPDTQYF. Written as DNA, the CDR3 is TGTGCCTGGAGCCCGATCGGGGGTTTACCAGATACGCAGTATTTT.

This rearrangement joins TRBV27 to TRBJ1-5; D is possibly TRBD1 (6 bases). The CDR3 consists of 14 residues. Germline V gene sequence: CDR1 MNHEY, CDR2 SMNVEV (reference sequence). V was pared by 6 bases and J by 2 bases, with 11 bases between. Written as DNA, the CDR3 is TGTGCCAGCAGGGATAGGACAGGCAATCAGCCCCAGCATTTT. This sequence encodes CASRDRTGNQPQHF.

There are a few counts of this clone. This rearrangement joins TRBV19 to TRBJ2-6; 8 bases match TRBD1. Germline CDR1 is LNHDA and CDR2 is SQIVND (reference sequence). CDR3 size: 15 residues. The trim removed 5 bases at V and 4 bases at J, leaving 4 bases unmatched. CDR3 residues: CASSDRGTGANVLTF. In DNA, the CDR3 is TGTGCCAGTAGTGACAGGGGAACCGGGGCCAACGTCCTGACTTTC.

The V and J genes are TRBV28 and TRBJ2-5; 12 positions match TRBD1. CDR3 size: 16 residues. Germline V gene sequence: CDR1 MDHEN, CDR2 SYDVKM. The V segment lost 6 bases and the J segment 4 bases; nucleotides outside the gene matches: 9. CDR3 coding DNA: TGTGCCAGCAGCCCTTGGGACAGGGGGCGCGGAGAGACCCAGTACTTC. Protein: CASSPWDRGRGETQYF.

This clone was recorded a few times. The rearrangement uses TRBV28 and TRBJ2-7; unclear D gene. CDR1 is MDHEN and CDR2 is SYDVKM in the germline V gene. The CDR3 consists of 12 residues. With 10 bases removed from V and 0 bases from J, the gap between germline ends came to 10 bases. The CDR3 DNA reads TGTGCCACCCTTTCGAGCTCCTACGAGCAGTACTTC. This sequence encodes CATLSSSYEQYF.

This sequence joins TRBV4-1 and TRBJ2-1; no firm D call. Germline CDR1 MGHRA, CDR2 YSYEKL. Trimming took off 5 bases at V and 7 bases at J, with 6 bases between the two ends. This CDR3 has 11 residues. The CDR3 DNA sequence: TGCGCCAGCAGCGAACTAAATGAGCAGTTCTTC. Protein sequence: CASSELNEQFF.

The rearrangement links TRBV28 to TRBJ2-7; 8 bases line up with TRBD1. The CDR3 spans 15 residues. The germline V gene has CDR1 MDHEN and CDR2 SYDVKM. J lost 5 bases, V lost 3 bases, and 9 bases had no gene match. The CDR3 protein is CASSFSGQGRDEQYF. The CDR3 nucleotides read TGTGCCAGCAGTTTCTCTGGACAGGGTAGGGACGAGCAGTACTTC.

The J gene is TRBJ2-5, the V gene TRBV29-1; 7 bases line up with TRBD1. From germline, CDR1 is SQVTM and CDR2 ANQGSEA. This CDR3 has 12 amino acids. Germline trimming cut 6 bases from V and 5 bases from J; bases unmatched to any gene: 6. DNA of the CDR3: TGCAGCGTACAGGGGACGAGGGAGACCCAGTACTTC. It encodes CSVQGTRETQYF.

V usage is TRBV30 and J usage is TRBJ2-6; 7 bases align to TRBD2. V lost 2 bases, J lost 0 bases, and 4 bases stayed unmatched. The CDR3 extends over 16 amino acids. Germline V gives CDR1 GTSNPN, CDR2 SVGIG (reference sequence). CDR3 sequence: CAWSPGGPSGANVLTF. DNA for the CDR3: TGTGCCTGGAGTCCGGGGGGACCCTCTGGGGCCAACGTCCTGACTTTC. Drawing the rest from reference TRBV30 and TRBJ2-6, the complete variable domain is SQTIHQWPATLVQPVGSPLSLECTVEGTSNPNLYWYRQAAGRGLQLLFYSVGIGQISSEVPQNLSASRPQDRQFILSSKKLLLSDSGFYLCAWSPGGPSGANVLTFGAGSRLTVL.

This clone was counted only a few times. The chain recombines TRBV20-1 with TRBJ2-1; D gene unclear. CDR3 length: 11 residues. CDR1 is DFQATT, CDR2 SNEGSKA, per germline (reference sequence). The V gene lost 0 bases and the J gene lost 9 bases, with 6 bases spanning the gap. CDR3 in DNA: TGCAGTGCTAGAGAACAGATTGAGCAGTTCTTC. This translates into CSAREQIEQFF.

CDR3 residues: CASTASGAPYEQYF. The CDR3 DNA reads as TGTGCCAGCACGGCTAGCGGGGCGCCTTACGAGCAGTACTTC. The rearrangement joins TRBV7-2 to TRBJ2-7; 9 bases align to TRBD2. Losses at the gene ends were 7 bases for V and 4 bases for J; bases not matched to a gene: 8. The CDR3 is 14 residues long. Germline CDR1 is SGHTA and CDR2 is FQGNSA.

The V and J genes are TRBV30 and TRBJ2-1; 10 bases align to TRBD2. Germline trimming cut 0 bases from V and 9 bases from J; bases unmatched to any gene: 2. CDR1 is GTSNPN, CDR2 SVGIG, per germline (reference sequence). The length of the CDR3 is 13 residues. The CDR3 nucleotides are TGTGCCTGGAGTGTCCAGCGGGAGGGTGAGCAGTTCTTC. It is translated as CAWSVQREGEQFF.

V and J are TRBV20-1 and TRBJ1-2, with D maybe TRBD1 (5 bases). Germline assignment: CDR1 DFQATT and CDR2 SNEGSKA (reference sequence). Trimming pared 6 bases from V and 10 bases from J, leaving 12 bases between. The length of the CDR3 is 10 residues. The CDR3 DNA follows: TGCAGTGCAGGGAGGGACTCCTACACCTTC. It codes for CSAGRDSYTF.

The rearrangement uses TRBV30 and TRBJ2-7, with 7 bases matching TRBD1. The CDR3 extends over 12 amino acids. Trimming at V came to 5 bases and at J to 5 bases, leaving 6 bases not matched to a gene. Germline CDR1 GTSNPN, CDR2 SVGIG (reference sequence). CDR3 DNA sequence: TGTGCCTGGTCAAAGACAGGGCACGAGCAGTACTTC. Amino acid sequence: CAWSKTGHEQYF.